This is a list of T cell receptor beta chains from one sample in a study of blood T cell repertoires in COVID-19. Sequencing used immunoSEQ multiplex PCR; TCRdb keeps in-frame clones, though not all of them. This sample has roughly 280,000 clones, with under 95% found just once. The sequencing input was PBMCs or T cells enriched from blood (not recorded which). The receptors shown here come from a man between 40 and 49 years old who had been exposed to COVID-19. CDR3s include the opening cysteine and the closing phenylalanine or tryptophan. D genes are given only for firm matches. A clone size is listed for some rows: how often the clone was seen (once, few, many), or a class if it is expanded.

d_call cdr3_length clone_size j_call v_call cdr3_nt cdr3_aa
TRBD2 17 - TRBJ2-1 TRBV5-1 TGCGCCAGCAGCTTGGTACTAGCGGGAGGGCCTTACAATGAGCAGTTCTTC CASSLVLAGGPYNEQFF
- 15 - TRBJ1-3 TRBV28 TGTGCCAGCGGCCGAGACACCTTCTCTGGAAACACCATATATTTT CASGRDTFSGNTIYF
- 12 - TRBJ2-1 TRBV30 TGTGCCTGGAGTGGACAGGCGACTGAGCAGTTCTTC CAWSGQATEQFF
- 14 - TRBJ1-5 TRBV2 TGTGCCAGCAGTGCATTGGGGGGGAGCCAGCCCCAGCATTTT CASSALGGSQPQHF
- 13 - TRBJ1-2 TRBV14 TGTGCCAGCAGCCGGGGGCAGAACTATGGCTACACCTTC CASSRGQNYGYTF
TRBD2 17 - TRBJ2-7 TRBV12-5 TGTGCTAGTGGTCCACCCGGACTAGCGACCCCAAATCACGAGCAGTACTTC CASGPPGLATPNHEQYF
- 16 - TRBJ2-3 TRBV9 TGTGCCAGCAGCGTAGTTACATCCAAGGGGTTAGATACGCAGTATTTT CASSVVTSKGLDTQYF
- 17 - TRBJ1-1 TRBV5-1 TGCGCCAGCAGCTTGGGCCTGGGGCCGTCACAGAACACTGAAGCTTTCTTT CASSLGLGPSQNTEAFF
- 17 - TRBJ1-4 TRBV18 TGTGCCAGCTCAATAGTGGCCTCTCAGGGGTTCCAGGAAAAACTGTTTTTT CASSIVASQGFQEKLFF
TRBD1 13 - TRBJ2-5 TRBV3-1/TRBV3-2 TGTGCCAGCAGCCAGACAGGGGACGAGACCCAGTACTTC CASSQTGDETQYF
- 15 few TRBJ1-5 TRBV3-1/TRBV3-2 TGTGCCAGCAGCCAAGATTCAGGGGCAGGTCAGCCCCAGCATTTT CASSQDSGAGQPQHF
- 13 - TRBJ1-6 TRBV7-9 TGTGCCAGCAGCGCTAAACTGGATTCACCCCTCCACTTT CASSAKLDSPLHF
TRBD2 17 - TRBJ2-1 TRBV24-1 TGTGCCACCAGTGAGGGCAGCGGGACTAGCGGTTACAATGAGCAGTTCTTC CATSEGSGTSGYNEQFF
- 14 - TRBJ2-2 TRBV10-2 TGCGCCAGCAGGGGGCACTTGAACACCGGGGAGCTGTTTTTT CASRGHLNTGELFF
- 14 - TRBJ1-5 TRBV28 TGTGCCGCCAGCATAATAGGGAGTAATCAGCCCCAGCATTTT CAASIIGSNQPQHF
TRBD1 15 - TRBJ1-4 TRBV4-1 TGCGCCAGCAGCCAGGGGGGGACAGGGGGAGAAAAACTGTTTTTT CASSQGGTGGEKLFF
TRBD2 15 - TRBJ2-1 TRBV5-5 TGTGCCAGCAGCCTCGGACTAGGTCAGAACAATGAGCAGTTCTTC CASSLGLGQNNEQFF
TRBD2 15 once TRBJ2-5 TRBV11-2 TGTGCCAGCAGCTTAACTAGCGGTTACCAAGAGACCCAGTACTTC CASSLTSGYQETQYF
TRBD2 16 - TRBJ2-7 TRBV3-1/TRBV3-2 TGTGCCAGCAGCCAAGCTCCTAGCGGAGTAGGCTACGAGCAGTACTTC CASSQAPSGVGYEQYF
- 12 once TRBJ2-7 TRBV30 TGTGCCTGGAGAGGTCCAACCGGGGAGCAGTACTTC CAWRGPTGEQYF
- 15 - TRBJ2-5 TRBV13 TGTGCCAGCAGCGCCTCAACAGGGATATCAGAGACCCAGTACTTC CASSASTGISETQYF
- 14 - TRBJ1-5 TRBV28 TGTGCCAGCAGCTTAACGCGGGGGTATCAGCCCCAGCATTTT CASSLTRGYQPQHF
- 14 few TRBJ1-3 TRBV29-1 TGCAGCGTTGAAGACCGGGACATTGGAAACACCATATATTTT CSVEDRDIGNTIYF
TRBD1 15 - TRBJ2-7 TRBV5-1 TGCGCCAGCAGCCCGGGGACAGCGACATCCTACGAGCAGTACTTC CASSPGTATSYEQYF
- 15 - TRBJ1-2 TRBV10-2 TGCGCCAGCAGGCCCCGCAGGCCTTTAGGCTATGGCTACACCTTC CASRPRRPLGYGYTF
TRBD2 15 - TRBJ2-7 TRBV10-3 TGTGCCATCAGTGGGGCTAGCGGGAGTTTCGACGAGCAGTACTTC CAISGASGSFDEQYF
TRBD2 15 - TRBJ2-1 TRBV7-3 TGTGCCAGCAGCTTGGCGTCTAGCGGGTTTAATGAGCAGTTCTTC CASSLASSGFNEQFF
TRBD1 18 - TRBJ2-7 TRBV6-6 TGTGCCAGCAGTCTTCGCCTCCCCCGGGACAGGAGACCTTACGAGCAGTACTTC CASSLRLPRDRRPYEQYF
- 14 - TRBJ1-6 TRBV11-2 TGTGCCAGCAGCCCCACAGGGATCAATTCACCCCTCCACTTT CASSPTGINSPLHF
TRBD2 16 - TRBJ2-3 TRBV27 TGTGCCAGCAGCAAATCGTTAGCGGGACTCACAGATACGCAGTATTTT CASSKSLAGLTDTQYF
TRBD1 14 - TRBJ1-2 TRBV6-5 TGTGCCAGCCGCAACAGGGGGCTTGAGGATGGCTACACCTTC CASRNRGLEDGYTF
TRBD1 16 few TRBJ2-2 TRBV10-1 TGCGCCAGCAGTGCGACCGGGACAGTGAACACCGGGGAGCTGTTTTTT CASSATGTVNTGELFF
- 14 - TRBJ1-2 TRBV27 TGTGCCAGCAGTCGACAGTGGACGAACTATGGCTACACCTTC CASSRQWTNYGYTF
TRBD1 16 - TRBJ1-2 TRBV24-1 TGTGCCACCAGTGATGAGACAGGGGGACATCTCTATGGCTACACCTTC CATSDETGGHLYGYTF
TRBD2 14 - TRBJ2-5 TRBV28 TGTGCCAGCAGTTTACCTAGCGGCCAAGAGACCCAGTACTTC CASSLPSGQETQYF
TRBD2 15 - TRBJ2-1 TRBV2 TGTGCCAGCCGTAATAGCGGGAGGGCCTACAATGAGCAGTTCTTC CASRNSGRAYNEQFF
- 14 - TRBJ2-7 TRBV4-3 TGCGCCAGCAGCCAAGAGCAGGGCCCGGGCGAGCAGTACTTC CASSQEQGPGEQYF